This is a list of T cell receptor beta chains from one sample in a study of T-cell memory formation after mild COVID-19. TCRdb redid the calling of the 5' RACE reads with MiXCR, one entry per CDR3 protein. The sample comprises about 340,000 distinct CDR3 sequences, approximately 14% of which are singletons, and roughly 22% rests with the top ten. Input material: PBMCs or a T cell subset sorted from them (not recorded which). Receptors were obtained from a man in his late teens or twenties who had mild COVID-19 (a few samples of this study predate the infection). Cell type and time point are not known. Each CDR3 is given with its conserved first and last residue. A D gene is named only where the DNA matches it firmly. The size field is filled for only some rows; it gives once, few, many or a size class.

d_gene,v_gene,abundance,j_gene,CDR3nt,CDR3aa
NA,TRBV4-3,NA,TRBJ2-1,TGCGCCAGCAGCCAAGCCTCAGGGATCAATGAGCAGTTCTTC,CASSQASGINEQFF
NA,TRBV24-1,NA,TRBJ1-2,TGTGCCACCAGTGATTCTACAGCTTCCTATGGCTACACCTTC,CATSDSTASYGYTF
NA,TRBV20-1,few,TRBJ2-2,TGCAGTGCTTCCGGGGCAGGGCCGAGGCGGCGAACGAACACCGGGGAGCTGTTTTTT,CSASGAGPRRRTNTGELFF
TRBD1,TRBV11-2,NA,TRBJ2-2,TGTGCCAGCAGCTCACGGACAGGGGAGGAGTTGGTCGGCACCGGGGAGCTGTTTTTT,CASSSRTGEELVGTGELFF
TRBD2,TRBV20-1,few,TRBJ2-4,TGCAGTGCTAGCGGGGGGGGCCGGGACATTCAGTACTTC,CSASGGGRDIQYF
NA,TRBV6-2/TRBV6-3,NA,TRBJ1-2,TGTGCCAGCAGTTACACAGGCGGGTATGGCTACACCTTC,CASSYTGGYGYTF
NA,TRBV9,NA,TRBJ1-6,TGTGCCAGCAGCGGAAACAGGGTGAGCTCCTATAATTCACCCCTCCACTTT,CASSGNRVSSYNSPLHF
NA,TRBV19,NA,TRBJ2-2,TGTGCCAGTAGGCCCCTAGCCGGGGAGCTGTTTTTT,CASRPLAGELFF
TRBD2,TRBV12-3/TRBV12-4,few,TRBJ2-1,TGTGCCAGCAGTTTTCCTACTAGCGGTGATTCCTACAATGAGCAGTTCTTC,CASSFPTSGDSYNEQFF
NA,TRBV4-2,NA,TRBJ1-6,TGTGCCAGCAGCCAAGACCCAGGGCCCCTAAATTCACCCCTCCACTTT,CASSQDPGPLNSPLHF
NA,TRBV6-2/TRBV6-3,NA,TRBJ2-3,TGTGCCAGCAGTTACCGTCGGGCAGATACGCAGTATTTT,CASSYRRADTQYF
TRBD1,TRBV7-2,NA,TRBJ2-3,TGTGCCAGCAGATACACAGGGGGACTCACAGATACGCAGTATTTT,CASRYTGGLTDTQYF
NA,TRBV4-1,few,TRBJ1-2,TGCGCCAGCAGCCAGCCCTGGCCGGCTGGCTACACCTTC,CASSQPWPAGYTF
NA,TRBV7-9,few,TRBJ2-1,TGTGCCAGCAGCTTAAGGCGTCAGGGGGCTAGCGGGTTAAGGAATGAGCAGTTCTTC,CASSLRRQGASGLRNEQFF
TRBD1,TRBV20-1,many,TRBJ1-2,TGCAGTGCTTCAACCGGGACAGTTACCTATGGCTACACCTTC,CSASTGTVTYGYTF
NA,TRBV4-3,few,TRBJ1-6,TGCGCCAGCAGCCCCCGGGGGGGAGTTAATTCACCCCTCCACTTT,CASSPRGGVNSPLHF
NA,TRBV6-1,NA,TRBJ1-4,TGTGCCAGCAGTACCACGGACGGTAATGAAAAACTGTTTTTT,CASSTTDGNEKLFF
TRBD1,TRBV10-3,NA,TRBJ2-1,TGTGCCATCAGTGATTCTCGGGACAGCCACTACAATGAGCAGTTCTTC,CAISDSRDSHYNEQFF
TRBD1,TRBV12-3/TRBV12-4,few,TRBJ2-7,TGTGCCAGCAGCGGGACAGAGGTCTCCTACGAGCAGTACTTC,CASSGTEVSYEQYF
NA,TRBV27,NA,TRBJ1-4,TGTGCCAGCAGTTCCTCGCCGGGCCTGGCCGAAAAACTGTTTTTT,CASSSSPGLAEKLFF
NA,TRBV5-4,many,TRBJ1-3,TGTGCCAGCAGCTTGGCCCCTGCGGGAGGTGGAAGGAACACCATATATTTT,CASSLAPAGGGRNTIYF
NA,TRBV6-5,many,TRBJ1-5,TGTGCCAGCAGCAGGGACGGATATCAGCCCCAGCATTTT,CASSRDGYQPQHF
NA,TRBV27,NA,TRBJ1-3,TGTGCCAGCAGAGGGGCGAGCTCTGGAAACACCATATATTTT,CASRGASSGNTIYF
NA,TRBV6-6,many,TRBJ2-7,TGTGCCAGCAGTTACCTACTACGCTCCTACGAGCAGTACTTC,CASSYLLRSYEQYF